This is a list of T cell receptor beta chains from one sample in a study of blood T cell repertoires in COVID-19. The table came from immunoSEQ multiplex PCR; TCRdb's copy has only in-frame clones and leaves some out. The sample records about 89,000 clones, roughly 90% being singletons. The source material was peripheral blood. Receptors were obtained from a male donor with acute or convalescent COVID-19. Each CDR3 is given without its conserved first and last residue. Expanded clones get a size class; other rows say once, few or many, or leave the size out.

clone size: NA
V gene: TRBV29-1
J gene: TRBJ1-3
CDR3 protein: SVAGTENTIY

clone size: NA
V gene: TRBV3-1/TRBV3-2
J gene: TRBJ1-2
CDR3 protein: ASSLGDSQRSGYT

clone size: NA
V gene: TRBV19
J gene: TRBJ1-5
CDR3 protein: ASSIPDRGSTGPQH

clone size: NA
V gene: TRBV6-5
J gene: TRBJ2-2
CDR3 protein: ASSYSRGRTGELF

clone size: NA
V gene: TRBV7-6
J gene: TRBJ1-2
CDR3 protein: ASSLDGGGGARDYGYT

clone size: NA
V gene: TRBV7-2
J gene: TRBJ1-1
CDR3 protein: ASSVTGSTEAF

clone size: NA
V gene: TRBV3-1/TRBV3-2
J gene: TRBJ2-7
CDR3 protein: ASSRLAGYEQY

clone size: once
V gene: TRBV12-3/TRBV12-4
J gene: TRBJ1-2
CDR3 protein: ASSVGQGAGYT

clone size: once
V gene: TRBV7-3
J gene: TRBJ2-3
CDR3 protein: ASSPGGTDTQY

clone size: NA
V gene: TRBV27
J gene: TRBJ2-7
CDR3 protein: ASSPTTAYEQY

clone size: once
V gene: TRBV2
J gene: TRBJ2-3
CDR3 protein: ASWGQSTDTQY

clone size: NA
V gene: TRBV14
J gene: TRBJ1-5
CDR3 protein: ASSQGPNQPQH

clone size: NA
V gene: TRBV7-3
J gene: TRBJ1-2
CDR3 protein: ASSWTGGEPLGGYT

clone size: NA
V gene: TRBV6-5
J gene: TRBJ2-5
CDR3 protein: ASSLTGFPGETQY

clone size: NA
V gene: TRBV2
J gene: TRBJ2-3
CDR3 protein: ASSGDRGADTQY

clone size: NA
V gene: TRBV13
J gene: TRBJ2-1
CDR3 protein: ASSFSRAGGPSNEQF

clone size: NA
V gene: TRBV9
J gene: TRBJ1-5
CDR3 protein: ASSLGGDVDQPQH

clone size: NA
V gene: TRBV29-1
J gene: TRBJ1-1
CDR3 protein: SVGMTGGAGSEAF

clone size: once
V gene: TRBV4-1
J gene: TRBJ2-3
CDR3 protein: ASSQDSPGGGAKDTQY

clone size: NA
V gene: TRBV6-5
J gene: TRBJ1-1
CDR3 protein: ASTRTGNTEAF

clone size: NA
V gene: TRBV2
J gene: TRBJ1-6
CDR3 protein: ASTGAQGSYNSPLH

clone size: NA
V gene: TRBV18
J gene: TRBJ1-1
CDR3 protein: ASSPLDSMNTEAF

clone size: few
V gene: TRBV30
J gene: TRBJ1-5
CDR3 protein: AWSSVNQPQH

clone size: few
V gene: TRBV6-6
J gene: TRBJ1-5
CDR3 protein: ASSPRQLEYLGQPQH

clone size: NA
V gene: TRBV6-1
J gene: TRBJ1-5
CDR3 protein: ASSATDRADSNQPQH

clone size: once
V gene: TRBV5-8
J gene: TRBJ2-7
CDR3 protein: ASSPGTGIGEQY

clone size: once
V gene: TRBV6-1
J gene: TRBJ2-4
CDR3 protein: ASSEGGVKNIQY

clone size: NA
V gene: TRBV18
J gene: TRBJ2-1
CDR3 protein: ASSPPTGNNEQF

clone size: NA
V gene: TRBV2
J gene: TRBJ1-1
CDR3 protein: ASSYRERDTEAF

clone size: NA
V gene: TRBV10-1
J gene: TRBJ2-1
CDR3 protein: ASSSRSF

clone size: many
V gene: TRBV4-1
J gene: TRBJ1-3
CDR3 protein: ASSQDRQGTAGNTIY

clone size: NA
V gene: TRBV27
J gene: TRBJ1-1
CDR3 protein: ASSLGGNTEAF

clone size: NA
V gene: TRBV7-9
J gene: TRBJ1-1
CDR3 protein: ASGKNTEAF

clone size: NA
V gene: TRBV7-9
J gene: TRBJ1-1
CDR3 protein: ASSLEGVSAEAF

clone size: NA
V gene: TRBV27
J gene: TRBJ1-3
CDR3 protein: ASSFREGSGNTIY

clone size: NA
V gene: TRBV12-3/TRBV12-4
J gene: TRBJ2-3
CDR3 protein: ATAYSADTQY

clone size: NA
V gene: TRBV5-4
J gene: TRBJ2-1
CDR3 protein: ASSPNSGRNNEQF

clone size: NA
V gene: TRBV5-5
J gene: TRBJ1-1
CDR3 protein: ASSTGTNTEAF

clone size: NA
V gene: TRBV18
J gene: TRBJ1-2
CDR3 protein: ASSPNRGQDGYT

clone size: NA
V gene: TRBV12-2
J gene: TRBJ1-5
CDR3 protein: ASRLERRMMQGWNQPQH

clone size: NA
V gene: TRBV5-4
J gene: TRBJ2-7
CDR3 protein: ASSSQGYEQY

clone size: once
V gene: TRBV24-1
J gene: TRBJ1-2
CDR3 protein: ATSDSLTGAYGYT

clone size: NA
V gene: TRBV18
J gene: TRBJ1-6
CDR3 protein: ASSPEGGHNSPLH

clone size: NA
V gene: TRBV27
J gene: TRBJ2-1
CDR3 protein: ASSRYSGGSYNEQF

clone size: NA
V gene: TRBV5-1
J gene: TRBJ2-7
CDR3 protein: ASSLAMTGGSYEQY

clone size: NA
V gene: TRBV11-2
J gene: TRBJ2-7
CDR3 protein: ASSAYRTQGGKSYEQY

clone size: NA
V gene: TRBV7-9
J gene: TRBJ1-4
CDR3 protein: ASSSTPREGKLF

clone size: NA
V gene: TRBV27
J gene: TRBJ1-1
CDR3 protein: ASSAPGTGNTEAF

clone size: NA
V gene: TRBV19
J gene: TRBJ2-1
CDR3 protein: ASKGGRGGHNEQF

clone size: few
V gene: TRBV6-4
J gene: TRBJ1-1
CDR3 protein: ASSDSGQGEAF

clone size: NA
V gene: TRBV6-2/TRBV6-3
J gene: TRBJ2-7
CDR3 protein: ASSWAHGRVEYEQY

clone size: NA
V gene: TRBV7-6
J gene: TRBJ1-5
CDR3 protein: ASSLQGNQPQH

clone size: NA
V gene: TRBV3-1/TRBV3-2
J gene: TRBJ1-4
CDR3 protein: ASSHRGPNEKLF

clone size: NA
V gene: TRBV10-3
J gene: TRBJ1-1
CDR3 protein: AISPGLSNTEAF

clone size: NA
V gene: TRBV7-7
J gene: TRBJ2-1
CDR3 protein: ASSPGGGGDNEQF

clone size: NA
V gene: TRBV10-3
J gene: TRBJ2-1
CDR3 protein: ATDSGGQNEQF

clone size: NA
V gene: TRBV19
J gene: TRBJ1-2
CDR3 protein: ASEERTNYGYT